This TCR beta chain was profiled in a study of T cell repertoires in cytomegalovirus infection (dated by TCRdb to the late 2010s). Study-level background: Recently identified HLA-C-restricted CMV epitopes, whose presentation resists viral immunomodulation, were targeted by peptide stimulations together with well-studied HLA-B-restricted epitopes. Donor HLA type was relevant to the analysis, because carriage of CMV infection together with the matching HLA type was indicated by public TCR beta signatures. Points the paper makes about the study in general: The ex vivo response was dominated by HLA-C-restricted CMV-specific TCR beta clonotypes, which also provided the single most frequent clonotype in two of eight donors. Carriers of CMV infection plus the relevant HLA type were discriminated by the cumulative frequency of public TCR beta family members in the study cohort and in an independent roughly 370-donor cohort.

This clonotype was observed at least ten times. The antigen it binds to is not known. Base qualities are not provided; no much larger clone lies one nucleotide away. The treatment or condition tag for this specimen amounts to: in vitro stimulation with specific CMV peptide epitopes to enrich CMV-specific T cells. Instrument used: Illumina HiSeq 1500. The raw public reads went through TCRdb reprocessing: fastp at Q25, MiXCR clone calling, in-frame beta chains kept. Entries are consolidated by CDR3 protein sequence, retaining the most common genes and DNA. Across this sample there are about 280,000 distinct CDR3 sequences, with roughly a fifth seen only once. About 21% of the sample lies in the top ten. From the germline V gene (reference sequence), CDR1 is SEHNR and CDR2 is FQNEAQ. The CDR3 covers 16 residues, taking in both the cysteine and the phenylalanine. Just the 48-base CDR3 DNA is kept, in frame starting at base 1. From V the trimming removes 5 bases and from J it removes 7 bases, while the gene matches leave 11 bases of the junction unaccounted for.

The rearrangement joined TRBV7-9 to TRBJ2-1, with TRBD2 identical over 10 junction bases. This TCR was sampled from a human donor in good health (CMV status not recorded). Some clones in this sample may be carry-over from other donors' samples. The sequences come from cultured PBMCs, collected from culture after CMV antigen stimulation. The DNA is TGTGCCAGCAGCCTTAGGGCTAGCGGGGGAGGTAATGAGCAGTTCTTC. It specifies CASSLRASGGGNEQFF. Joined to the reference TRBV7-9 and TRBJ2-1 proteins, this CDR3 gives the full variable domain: DTGVSQNPRHKITKRGQNVTFRCDPISEHNRLYWYRQTLGQGPEFLTYFQNEAQLEKSRLLSDRFSAERPKGSFSTLEIQRTEQGDSAMYLCASSLRASGGGNEQFFGPGTRLTVL.